This TCR beta chain was captured in a study of T-cell reconstitution after alpha-beta-depleted transplantation in children. V shed 5 bases, J shed 4 bases, and the junction held 6 bases outside the gene matches. The CDR3 totals 16 residues. The germline gives CDR1 LNHNV, CDR2 YYDKDF (reference sequence). Researchers prepared the TCRbeta library using unique molecular identifiers, the study reports. TCRdb re-called the PCR reads with MiXCR, one entry per CDR3 protein. Among about 540,000 distinct CDR3 sequences listed, about 18% were seen once. This clonotype was counted only a few times. The clonotype was recovered from a human donor who donated a stem cell graft to a child with acute lymphoblastic leukemia. This specimen was PBMCs from the stem cell graft donor, taken from the stem cell graft. The chain has TRBV15 and TRBJ2-1, with 12 positions matching TRBD2. The CDR3 DNA reads as TGTGCCACCAGCGAGGGGGGACTAGCGGGTTACAATGAGCAGTTCTTC. It is translated as CATSEGGLAGYNEQFF. Variable domain in full (rest from reference TRBV15 and TRBJ2-1): DAMVIQNPRYQVTQFGKPVTLSCSQTLNHNVMYWYQQKSSQAPKLLFHYYDKDFNNEADTPDNFQSRRPNTSFCFLDIRSPGLGDTAMYLCATSEGGLAGYNEQFFGPGTRLTVL.